This T cell receptor beta chain was sequenced during a study of T cells in Graves' hyperthyroidism and ophthalmopathy. General study points: Most thyroid clonotypes with frequency above 0.001 were detected in blood. A 13 V-J model separated ophthalmopathy from stable hyperthyroidism.

What was amplified from RNA transcripts were TCR beta CDR3 regions. A set of HTBI primers served as the primers for a first-round RT-PCR of the TCR CDR3. TCRdb ran MiXCR on the multiplex PCR reads and lists one entry per CDR3 protein. The sample contains about 540,000 distinct CDR3 sequences, 40% to 55% of which appear only once. Of note for this clonotype: Its target is not known.

The hyperthyroidism was newly diagnosed and had lasted under 2 months; the patients were aged 18 to 65. CDR3 length equals 15 residues. CDR1 is LGHNA, CDR2 YNFKEQ, per germline. The V segment lost 3 bases and the J segment 7 bases; nucleotides outside the gene matches: 9. The chain employs TRBV4-2 and TRBJ2-7; 10 bases are shared with TRBD2. The sequence was collected from a woman in her late teens or twenties with Graves' hyperthyroidism. What was sequenced was peripheral blood or thyroid tissue (not recorded which). CDR3 nucleotide sequence: TGTGCCAGCAGCCAGGAGAGCGGGAGGGCCGAGGAGCAGTACTTC. It is translated as CASSQESGRAEEQYF.